The 28 T cell receptor beta chains listed next were all sequenced from one sample in a study of blood T cell repertoires in COVID-19 (TCRdb year 2020). To prepare the library, the immunoSEQ multiplex PCR assay was applied. Sourced from immuneACCESS, this table was stored by TCRdb with only in-frame sequences that have V and J called. A share of the clones is absent; for the studies checked, an unresolved V gene accounts for under half, and the remainder has no known explanation. The sample has around 300,000 clones on record, 83% of them singletons. 2.5% to 3.5% of the sample is held by the ten biggest clonotypes. Sequenced material: peripheral blood. The receptors here all came from a man between 25 and 39 years old with active or convalescent COVID-19.

The chain uses TRBV11-3 and TRBJ2-7; D gene unclear. This CDR3 region has 14 residues. V was pared by 1 base and J by 5 bases, with 12 bases between. Germline lookup yields CDR1 SGHNT and CDR2 YENEEA. CDR3 amino acids: CASSLVGPRDEQYF. In DNA, the CDR3 is TGTGCCAGCAGCTTAGTGGGTCCCCGGGACGAGCAGTACTTC.

V is TRBV25-1 and J is TRBJ2-3, with 11 bases matching TRBD2. The germline V gene encodes CDR1 MGHDK and CDR2 SYGVNS. J gave up 6 bases and V 3 bases, and 8 bases lay outside the gene matches. CDR3 size: 16 residues. The CDR3, as DNA: TGTGCCAGCAGTGATATTAGCGGGAGGGGTTCCGATACGCAGTATTTT. It yields the protein CASSDISGRGSDTQYF.

A single count supports this clone. For the CDR3, the DNA is TGTGCCATCAGTGAGGTCACGCTCGGGACAGGGGGTAACGAGCAGTACTTC. Translating gives CAISEVTLGTGGNEQYF. This chain uses TRBV10-3 with TRBJ2-7; 11 nucleotides align to TRBD1. This CDR3 contains 17 residues. The junction had 11 bases not matched to a gene; V was cut back by 2 bases and J by 5 bases. Germline V gene lookup returns CDR1 ENHRY and CDR2 SYGVKD.

The chain has TRBV12-2 and TRBJ1-1. TRBV12-2 is an annotated pseudogene. The CDR3 runs 16 residues. As DNA, the CDR3 is TGTGCAAGTCGCTCCGGAGGGCCCATGGAGAACACTGAAGCTTTCTTT. Its protein is CASRSGGPMENTEAFF.

The chain links TRBV30 to TRBJ1-2, with TRBD1 matching over 7 bases. The CDR3 length is 14 residues. The V and J ends lost 0 bases and 8 bases, in that order; junction bases with no gene match: 9. Germline assignment: CDR1 GTSNPN and CDR2 SVGIG (reference sequence). The CDR3 DNA follows: TGTGCCTGGAGTGTATTGGGCGTAGGGGGCGGCTACACCTTC. The encoded protein is CAWSVLGVGGGYTF.

The table lists this clone with a few counts. The rearrangement uses TRBV5-1 and TRBJ1-3, with D possibly matching TRBD1 (6 bases). Germline V gene data show CDR1 as SGHRS and CDR2 as YFSETQ. The CDR3 runs to 14 residues. With 5 bases removed from V and 1 base from J, the gap between germline ends came to 10 bases. CDR3 amino acids: CASRPDRSGNTIYF. The DNA for the CDR3 is TGCGCCAGCAGACCAGACAGGTCTGGAAACACCATATATTTT.

The rearrangement links TRBV11-1 to TRBJ2-1; tentatively, D is TRBD2 (6 bases). Germline V lookup: CDR1 SGHAT, CDR2 FQDESV (reference sequence). V shed 3 bases and J shed 4 bases, with 13 bases lying between them. The CDR3 sequence is 15 residues long. The CDR3 nucleotides read TGTGCCAGCAGCTTTCTAGTGGGGGGTTACAATGAGCAGTTCTTC. It encodes CASSFLVGGYNEQFF. The variable domain in full, with the rest retrieved from reference TRBV11-1 and TRBJ2-1, is EAEVAQSPRYKITEKSQAVAFWCDPISGHATLYWYRQILGQGPELLVQFQDESVVDDSQLPKDRFSAERLKGVDSTLKIQPAELGDSAMYLCASSFLVGGYNEQFFGPGTRLTVL.

In its sample, this clone was seen once. The chain recombines TRBV28 with TRBJ2-7; TRBD2 might be the D (5 bases). With 1 base removed from V and 0 bases from J, the gap between germline ends came to 10 bases. The germline gives CDR1 MDHEN, CDR2 SYDVKM. The CDR3 has 15 amino acids. CDR3 bases: TGTGCCAGCAGTTTATTCAGAGGGAGCTCCTACGAGCAGTACTTC. It is translated as CASSLFRGSSYEQYF.

The V gene is TRBV7-3, the J gene TRBJ2-7, with a weak D call TRBD1 (6 bases). V lost 4 bases and J 3 bases, leaving 13 bases between the germline ends. The CDR3 has 14 amino acids. The germline gives CDR1 SGHTA, CDR2 FQGTGA. As DNA, the CDR3 is TGTGCCAGCAGCTCTCAAGCGGACAGCTACGAGCAGTACTTC. It translates to CASSSQADSYEQYF.

The rearrangement joins TRBV27 to TRBJ1-4, with D perhaps matching TRBD1 (5 bases). CDR1 MNHEY and CDR2 SMNVEV come from the germline V gene (reference sequence). CDR3 length: 14 amino acids. Trimming shortened V by 5 bases and J by 4 bases, and 11 bases separated the two germline ends. The CDR3 DNA reads as TGTGCCAGCAGTAGGGGTTCTTTTAATGAAAAACTGTTTTTT. As protein: CASSRGSFNEKLFF.

This clone has just one count. V usage is TRBV19 and J usage is TRBJ1-5, with D hard to call. CDR1 and CDR2 (germline): LNHDA, SQIVND (reference sequence). The ends were cut back, 9 bases at V and 5 bases at J, with 14 bases in the middle. CDR3 size: 13 residues. CDR3 coding DNA: TGTGCCAGCCAGCCGGTCCGGGATCAGCCCCAGCATTTT. Protein sequence: CASQPVRDQPQHF. Using reference TRBV19 and TRBJ1-5 for the parts outside the CDR3, the full variable domain is DGGITQSPKYLFRKEGQNVTLSCEQNLNHDAMYWYRQDPGQGLRLIYYSQIVNDFQKGDIAEGYSVSREKKESFPLTVTSAQKNPTAFYLCASQPVRDQPQHFGDGTRLSIL.

The rearrangement links TRBV30 to TRBJ2-5; D gene ambiguous. This CDR3 contains 13 residues. Germline V gives CDR1 GTSNPN, CDR2 SVGIG (reference sequence). Trimming stripped 0 bases from V and 5 bases from J, with 10 bases between. The CDR3 DNA reads TGTGCCTGGAGTGTAGTAAGAGTGGAGACCCAGTACTTC. It codes for CAWSVVRVETQYF. Combining the CDR3 with reference TRBV30 and TRBJ2-5 gives the whole variable domain SQTIHQWPATLVQPVGSPLSLECTVEGTSNPNLYWYRQAAGRGLQLLFYSVGIGQISSEVPQNLSASRPQDRQFILSSKKLLLSDSGFYLCAWSVVRVETQYFGPGTRLLVL.

The CDR3 DNA sequence: TGTGCTAGTGGTCCCGGAGTGGGGGTTAGCGGCAACGTCCTGACTTTC. Encoded protein: CASGPGVGVSGNVLTF. This chain joins TRBV12-5 and TRBJ2-6; the D gene is possibly TRBD2 (6 bases). From germline, CDR1 is LGHNT and CDR2 FRNRAP. The CDR3 covers 16 residues. V was pared by 5 bases and J by 9 bases, with 20 bases between. The full variable domain, its missing parts supplied by reference TRBV12-5 and TRBJ2-6, is DARVTQTPRHKVTEMGQEVTMRCQPILGHNTVFWYRQTMMQGLELLAYFRNRAPLDDSGMPKDRFSAEMPDATLATLKIQPSEPRDSAVYFCASGPGVGVSGNVLTFGAGSRLTVL.

The chain uses TRBV4-3 and TRBJ2-2, with 9 bases matching TRBD2. The germline V gene encodes CDR1 LGHNA and CDR2 YSLEER. This CDR3 contains 18 residues. The V segment lost 0 bases and the J segment 5 bases; nucleotides outside the gene matches: 10. The CDR3 sequence: CASSQDMLAGRSTGELFF. The CDR3 DNA follows: TGCGCCAGCAGCCAAGATATGCTAGCGGGGCGCTCAACCGGGGAGCTGTTTTTT.

The gene calls are TRBV4-2 and TRBJ2-7; TRBD1 matches at 9 bases. This CDR3 is 14 amino acids long. CDR1 is LGHNA and CDR2 is YNFKEQ in the germline V gene. The trim removed 1 base at V and 4 bases at J, leaving 2 bases unmatched. CDR3 loop: CASSQGQGEYEQYF. CDR3 coding DNA: TGTGCCAGCAGCCAAGGACAGGGGGAGTACGAGCAGTACTTC.

In its sample, this clone was seen a few times. J is TRBJ2-5 and V is TRBV7-7; 10 positions match TRBD1. The germline V gene has CDR1 SSHAT and CDR2 FNYEAQ (reference sequence). V lost 2 bases, J lost 2 bases, and 5 bases stayed unmatched. The CDR3 covers 16 residues. The DNA of the CDR3 is TGTGCCAGCAGCTTAATAGGACAGGGGGTACAAGAGACCCAGTACTTC. This translates into CASSLIGQGVQETQYF.

The genes are TRBV7-3 and TRBJ1-2, with 12 bases aligning to TRBD1. The CDR3 consists of 17 residues. Germline V gene sequence: CDR1 SGHTA, CDR2 FQGTGA. The junction had 14 bases not matched to a gene; V was cut back by 5 bases and J by 7 bases. DNA of the CDR3: TGTGCCAGCAGCACCGGCACCGGGACAGGGGGCGCGGGTGGCTACACCTTC. Translation: CASSTGTGTGGAGGYTF.

This chain connects TRBV11-1 to TRBJ1-1; 7 bases are a match to TRBD1. The V segment lost 4 bases and the J segment 3 bases; nucleotides outside the gene matches: 5. This CDR3 has 14 residues. CDR1 is SGHAT, CDR2 FQDESV, per germline (reference sequence). As DNA, the CDR3 is TGTGCCAGCAGCTCGGGGACAGCCTACACTGAAGCTTTCTTT. It yields the protein CASSSGTAYTEAFF.

V usage is TRBV2 and J usage is TRBJ2-1, with 8 bases lining up with TRBD2. The CDR3 is made up of 14 amino acids. V lost 5 bases and J lost 6; bases outside the gene matches: 6. Germline CDR1 is SNHLY and CDR2 is FYNNEI. CDR3 nucleotides: TGTGCCAGCAGTTGGGCGGGGGGCCCCAATGAGCAGTTCTTC. Protein: CASSWAGGPNEQFF.

The chain joins TRBV20-1 to TRBJ2-1, with D maybe TRBD2 (5 bases). This CDR3 spans 10 amino acids. Germline assignment: CDR1 DFQATT and CDR2 SNEGSKA (reference sequence). Trimming took 7 bases from V and 6 from J, leaving 7 bases between them. As DNA, the CDR3 is TGCAGTGTAGGAGGCAATGAGCAGTTCTTC. Translation: CSVGGNEQFF.

The V and J genes are TRBV10-3 and TRBJ2-5; 9 bases are shared with TRBD2. V lost 6 bases, J lost 4 bases, and 12 bases stayed unmatched. The germline gives CDR1 ENHRY, CDR2 SYGVKD. This CDR3 comprises 16 residues. The CDR3 nucleotides read TGTGCCATCAGCCCTGACATAGCGGGAGAGGGAGAGACCCAGTACTTC. It yields the protein CAISPDIAGEGETQYF.

CDR3 amino acids: CASSFNPNRRGVKNIQYF. CDR3 DNA sequence: TGTGCCAGCAGCTTTAATCCCAATCGGCGGGGGGTAAAAAACATTCAGTACTTC. The V call is TRBV13, the J call TRBJ2-4, with 8 bases lining up with TRBD2. After removal of 3 bases from V and 4 bases from J, the junction contained 14 bases not matched to a gene. The CDR3 length is 18 residues. CDR1 PRHDT and CDR2 FYEKMQ come from the germline V gene (reference sequence).

The chain is built from TRBV11-3 and TRBJ1-5, with D possibly TRBD1 on 6 matching bases. Trimming removed 7 bases at V and 4 bases at J, with 14 bases between. The CDR3 loop spans 14 amino acids. Germline CDR1 is SGHNT and CDR2 is YENEEA. The CDR3 reads CASTRGGQNQPQHF. Here the CDR3 DNA reads TGTGCCAGCACCCGGGGGGGGCAAAATCAGCCCCAGCATTTT.

J is TRBJ2-1 and V is TRBV6-4, with 13 bases matching TRBD2. V dropped 6 bases and J dropped 4; count of bases not matched to a gene: 3. In germline, CDR1 is MRHNA, CDR2 SNTAGT. CDR3 size: 15 residues. CDR3 amino acids: CASRPLAGGYNEQFF. As DNA, the CDR3 is TGTGCCAGCAGACCACTAGCGGGAGGGTACAATGAGCAGTTCTTC.

This chain links TRBV4-2 with TRBJ2-1, with D tentatively TRBD2 (6 bases). The V gene lost 0 bases and the J gene lost 6 bases, with 9 bases spanning the gap. This CDR3 region has 14 residues. Germline V gene lookup returns CDR1 LGHNA and CDR2 YNFKEQ. Written as DNA, the CDR3 is TGTGCCAGCAGCCAAGACCCTAGCGCCAATGAGCAGTTCTTC. It translates to CASSQDPSANEQFF.

This chain links TRBV9 with TRBJ1-1; D is possibly TRBD1 (5 bases). The germline V and J ends were trimmed by 3 bases and 0 bases, with 9 bases remaining between them. This CDR3 spans 14 amino acids. Per germline, CDR1 SGDLS and CDR2 YYNGEE. CDR3 sequence reads: CASSARVVNTEAFF. The CDR3 DNA reads as TGTGCCAGCAGCGCCAGGGTAGTGAACACTGAAGCTTTCTTT.

V gene TRBV7-2 combines with J gene TRBJ2-7, with D tentatively TRBD1 (6 bases). With 3 bases removed from V and 5 bases from J, the gap between germline ends came to 11 bases. Germline loops: CDR1 SGHTA, CDR2 FQGNSA. CDR3 size: 13 residues. CDR3: CASSFGQRDEQYF. DNA for the CDR3: TGTGCCAGCAGCTTTGGACAGAGGGACGAGCAGTACTTC.

This clone has a handful of counts. The chain has TRBV7-9 and TRBJ2-7; TRBD1 might be the D (7 bases). Germline CDR1 reads SEHNR; CDR2 reads FQNEAQ (reference sequence). The CDR3 extends over 14 amino acids. V shed 6 bases and J shed 5 bases, with 17 bases lying between them. The CDR3 DNA reads TGTGCCAGCAGTTCGACAGGGAGGAGGAACGAGCAGTACTTC. Translation: CASSSTGRRNEQYF.